The entry below gives a single T cell receptor beta chain sequence along with its context. Survey-level immunoSEQ v3.0 assays were run. TCRdb's table, derived via immunoSEQ multiplex PCR, lists solely in-frame clones and lacks some. The profile covers about 30,000 clones, with over 90% appearing a single time and approximately 6.4% taken by the ten largest. This record belongs to a study of long-term antiretroviral therapy in people with HIV. Germline V gives CDR1 LNHDA, CDR2 SQIVND (reference sequence). This CDR3 comprises 15 residues. The ends were cut back, 4 bases at V and 4 bases at J, with 16 bases in the middle.

This sequence was found in a woman in her 40s with HIV. This chain connects TRBV19 to TRBJ2-5, with D perhaps assigned TRBD1 or TRBD2 (6 bases each). The starting material was unsorted PBMCs, obtained around 6.5 years after starting antiretroviral therapy. This chain's CDR3 is CASSRRGSAGETQYF. The CDR3 DNA reads TGTGCCAGTAGTAGGAGGGGGTCGGCAGGAGAGACCCAGTACTTC.